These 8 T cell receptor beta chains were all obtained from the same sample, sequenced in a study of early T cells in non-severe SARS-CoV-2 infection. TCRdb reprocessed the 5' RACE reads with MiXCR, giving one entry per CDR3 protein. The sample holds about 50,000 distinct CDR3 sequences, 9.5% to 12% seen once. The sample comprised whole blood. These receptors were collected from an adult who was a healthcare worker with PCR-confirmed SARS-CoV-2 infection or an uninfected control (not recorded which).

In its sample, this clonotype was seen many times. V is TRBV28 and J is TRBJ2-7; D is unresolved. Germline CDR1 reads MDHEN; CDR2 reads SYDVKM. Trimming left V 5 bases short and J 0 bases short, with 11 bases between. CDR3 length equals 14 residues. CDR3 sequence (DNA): TGTGCCAGCAGTGCTGGGATGCTCTCCTACGAGCAGTACTTC. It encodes CASSAGMLSYEQYF.

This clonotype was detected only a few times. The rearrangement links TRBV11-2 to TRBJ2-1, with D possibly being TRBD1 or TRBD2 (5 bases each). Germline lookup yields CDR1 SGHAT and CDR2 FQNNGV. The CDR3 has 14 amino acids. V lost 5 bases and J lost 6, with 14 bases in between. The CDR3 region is CASSPRDGSNEQFF. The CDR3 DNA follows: TGTGCCAGCAGCCCTCGGGACGGCTCCAATGAGCAGTTCTTC.

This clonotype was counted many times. DNA of the CDR3: TGCAGTGCTAGAGCACAGATCGGGCAGCCCCAGCATTTT. Its translation is CSARAQIGQPQHF. The chain recombines TRBV20-1 with TRBJ1-5, with D unclear. CDR3 size: 13 residues. Germline V gene lookup returns CDR1 DFQATT and CDR2 SNEGSKA (reference sequence). Trimming took 1 base from V and 7 from J, leaving 11 bases between them.

The CDR3 loop is CSAYSGSVDNEQFF. The CDR3 coding sequence is TGCAGTGCTTACTCCGGGAGTGTCGACAATGAGCAGTTCTTC. The V gene is TRBV20-1, the J gene TRBJ2-1; perhaps TRBD2 as D (6 bases). There are 14 residues in the CDR3. The germline CDR1 and CDR2 sequences are DFQATT and SNEGSKA (reference sequence). V lost 5 bases and J lost 5, with 16 bases in between.

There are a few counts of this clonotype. This CDR3 reads CASSFPDSYLTYEQYF. The CDR3 DNA reads TGTGCCAGCAGTTTCCCGGACAGCTACCTAACCTACGAGCAGTACTTC. This chain connects TRBV27 to TRBJ2-7; perhaps TRBD1 as D (6 bases). This CDR3 is 16 amino acids long. V gave up 3 bases and J gave up 2 bases, with 17 bases separating them. Germline V gene lookup returns CDR1 MNHEY and CDR2 SMNVEV (reference sequence).

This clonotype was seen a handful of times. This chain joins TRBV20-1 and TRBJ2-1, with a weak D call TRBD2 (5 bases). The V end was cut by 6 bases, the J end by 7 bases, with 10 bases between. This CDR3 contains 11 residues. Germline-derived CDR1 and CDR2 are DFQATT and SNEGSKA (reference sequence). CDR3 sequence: CSAHRGNEQFF. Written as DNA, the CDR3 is TGCAGTGCACACCGGGGAAATGAGCAGTTCTTC.

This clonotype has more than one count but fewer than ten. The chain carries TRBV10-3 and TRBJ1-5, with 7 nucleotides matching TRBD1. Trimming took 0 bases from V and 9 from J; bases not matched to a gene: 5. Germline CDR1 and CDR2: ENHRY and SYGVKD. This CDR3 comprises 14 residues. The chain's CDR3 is CAISESGGLRPQHF. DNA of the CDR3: TGTGCCATCAGTGAGTCAGGGGGCCTAAGGCCCCAGCATTTT.

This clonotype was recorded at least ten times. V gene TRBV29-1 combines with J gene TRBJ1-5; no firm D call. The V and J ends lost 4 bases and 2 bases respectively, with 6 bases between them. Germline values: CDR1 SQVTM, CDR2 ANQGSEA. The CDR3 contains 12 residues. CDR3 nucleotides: TGCAGCGTTGCTGAGGGCAATCAGCCCCAGCATTTT. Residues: CSVAEGNQPQHF.